Sequencing of this T cell receptor beta chain was carried out in a study of identical twins. Template switching added a universal primer site, and cDNA bore unique molecular identifiers. From the 5' RACE reads, TCRdb called clonotypes with MiXCR, one entry per CDR3 protein. This sample carries roughly 1,500,000 distinct CDR3 sequences, about 30% of them seen once, and the ten largest clones take 0.25% to 0.3%. Germline CDR1 is SQVTM and CDR2 is ANQGSEA. The CDR3 has 18 residues. The chain employs TRBV29-1 and TRBJ2-1; 14 bases line up with TRBD2. The end of the DNA is better explained by TRBJ2-7, so the J call may be wrong. Sequenced: cord blood. This TCR derives from a newborn girl in good health. The DNA of the CDR3 is TGCAGCGTTGCCGGGGGACTAGCGGGAGAGGCGATCTACAATGAGCAGTACTTC. Translation gives CSVAGGLAGEAIYNEQYF.